This T cell receptor (beta chain) derives from a study of shared T cell receptors in the human thymus. Germline V gene data show CDR1 as MNHNY and CDR2 as SVGAGI (reference sequence). The CDR3 extends over 15 amino acids. V was clipped by 0 bases and J by 2 bases, with 11 bases between them. Only in-frame clones appear in the TCRdb table, and some are missing; sequencing was by immunoSEQ multiplex PCR. Of hundreds of thousands of clones in the sample, around three quarters are singletons; the top ten hold 0.013%. The same specimen was also included in a second study, on human thymus T cells.

The gene calls are TRBV6-6 and TRBJ2-7; a weak D match, TRBD1 (6 bases). This clonotype was sampled from a boy under two years old with a congenital heart defect. The sample taken for sequencing was thymocytes. The CDR3 is CASSYSGTHPYEQYF. The CDR3 nucleotides read TGTGCCAGCAGTTACTCCGGGACACATCCCTACGAGCAGTACTTC.